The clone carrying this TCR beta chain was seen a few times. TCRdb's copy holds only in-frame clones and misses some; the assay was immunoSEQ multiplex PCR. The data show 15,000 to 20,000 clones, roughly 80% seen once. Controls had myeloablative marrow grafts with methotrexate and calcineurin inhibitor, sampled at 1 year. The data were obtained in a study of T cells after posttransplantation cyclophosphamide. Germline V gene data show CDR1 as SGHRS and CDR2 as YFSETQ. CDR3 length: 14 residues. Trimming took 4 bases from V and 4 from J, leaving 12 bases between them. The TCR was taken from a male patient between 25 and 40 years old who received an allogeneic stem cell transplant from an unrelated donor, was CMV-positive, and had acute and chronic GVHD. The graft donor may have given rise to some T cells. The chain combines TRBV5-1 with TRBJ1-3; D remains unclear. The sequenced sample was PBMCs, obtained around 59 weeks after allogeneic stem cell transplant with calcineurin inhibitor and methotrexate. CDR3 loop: CASSAPGTGNTIYF. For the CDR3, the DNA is TGCGCCAGCAGCGCCCCGGGTACAGGAAACACCATATATTTT. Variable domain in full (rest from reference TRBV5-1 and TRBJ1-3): KAGVTQTPRYLIKTRGQQVTLSCSPISGHRSVSWYQQTPGQGLQFLFEYFSETQRNKGNFPGRFSGRQFSNSRSEMNVSTLELGDSALYLCASSAPGTGNTIYFGEGSWLTVV.